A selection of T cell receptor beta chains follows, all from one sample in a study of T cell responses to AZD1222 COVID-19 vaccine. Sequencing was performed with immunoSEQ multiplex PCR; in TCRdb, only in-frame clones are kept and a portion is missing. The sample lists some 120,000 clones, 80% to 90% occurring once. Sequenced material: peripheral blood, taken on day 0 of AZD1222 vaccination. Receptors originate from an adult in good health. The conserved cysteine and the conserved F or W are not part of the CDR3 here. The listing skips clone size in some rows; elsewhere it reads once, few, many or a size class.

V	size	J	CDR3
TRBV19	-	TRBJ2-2	ASSGDRALF
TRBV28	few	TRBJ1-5	ASRTRGPQPQH
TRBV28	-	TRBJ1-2	ASSLEDYGYT
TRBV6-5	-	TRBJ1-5	ASILIWGGNQPQH
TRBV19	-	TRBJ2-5	ASSKTSGGPETQY
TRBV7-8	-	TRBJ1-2	ASSPGGYYYGYT
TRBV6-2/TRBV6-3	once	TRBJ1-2	ASSYSGNHYGYT
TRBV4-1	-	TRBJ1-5	ASSQRGGGQDLNQPQH
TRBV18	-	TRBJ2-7	ASSPTKTTGTEQY
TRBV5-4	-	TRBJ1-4	ASSIGGGGQPEKLF
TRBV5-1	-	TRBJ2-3	ASSSGSSGGKDTQY
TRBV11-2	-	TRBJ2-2	ASSSGLAGGELF
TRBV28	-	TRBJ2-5	ASSLGDREGSQY
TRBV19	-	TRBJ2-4	ASSPREGSSLD
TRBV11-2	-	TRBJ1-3	ASSLAMFGGAH
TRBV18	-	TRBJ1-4	ASAVEATNEKLF
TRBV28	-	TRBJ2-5	ASSSSGTPQETQY
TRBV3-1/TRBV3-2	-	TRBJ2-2	ASSRWGAGELF
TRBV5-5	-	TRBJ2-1	ASSLWVAGGNEQF
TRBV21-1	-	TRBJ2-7	ASSKSPGKTYEQY
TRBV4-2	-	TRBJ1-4	ASSQDGPLGDEKLF
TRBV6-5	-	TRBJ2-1	ASMTSGLYNEQF
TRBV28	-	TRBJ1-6	ASGSAAGGHSNSPLH
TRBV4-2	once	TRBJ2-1	ASSQDGREQF
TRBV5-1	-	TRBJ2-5	ASSLVYQETQY
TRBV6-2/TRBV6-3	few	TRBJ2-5	ASSYSARDPQETQY
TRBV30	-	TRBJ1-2	ACEESPGQANYGYT
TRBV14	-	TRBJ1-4	ASSRSPREKLF
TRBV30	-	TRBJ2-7	AWSPLPGQGLEQY
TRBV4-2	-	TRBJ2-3	ASSRSPGGVRPDTQY
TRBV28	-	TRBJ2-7	ASKENPSYEQY
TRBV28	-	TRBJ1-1	ASRPSNTEAF
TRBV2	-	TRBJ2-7	ASSVAGGLTYEQY
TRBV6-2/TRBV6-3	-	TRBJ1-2	ASSYGASYGYT
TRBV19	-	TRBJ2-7	ASSGDFLEQY
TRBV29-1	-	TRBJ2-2	SVEGQTGELF
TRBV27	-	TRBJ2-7	ASSTPGNEQY
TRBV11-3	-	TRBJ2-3	ASSSEGTSTDTQY
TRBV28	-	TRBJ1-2	ASTTQRSVSYT
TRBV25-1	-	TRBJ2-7	ASTEGRNTYEQY
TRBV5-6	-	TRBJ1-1	ASSRTGGVNTEAF
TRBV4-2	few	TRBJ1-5	ASSQDWQDQPQH
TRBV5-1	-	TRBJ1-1	ASSGETVNTEAF
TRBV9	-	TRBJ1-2	ASSVGPRYT
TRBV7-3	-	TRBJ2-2	ASSPGWTGELF
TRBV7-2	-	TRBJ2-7	ASSLTSGRYEQY
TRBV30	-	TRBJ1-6	AWSLTAYNSPLH
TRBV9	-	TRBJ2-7	ASSPRSSYEQY
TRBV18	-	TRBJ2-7	ASSPPGVPEQY
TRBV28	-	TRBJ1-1	ASSSTAISPSEAF
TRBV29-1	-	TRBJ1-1	SGLKGGPGTEAF
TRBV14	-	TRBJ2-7	ASSPDSGSSYEQY
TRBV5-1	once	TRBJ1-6	ASTRDRVDNSPLH
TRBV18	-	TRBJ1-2	ASSPTESYGYT
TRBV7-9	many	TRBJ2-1	ASSSSRTGNEQF
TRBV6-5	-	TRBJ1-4	ASSSPTGNNEKLF
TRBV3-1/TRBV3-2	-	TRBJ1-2	ASSSGFYGYT
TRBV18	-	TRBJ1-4	ASSPRGGATNEKLF
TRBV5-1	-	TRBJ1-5	ASSLEGVSNQPQH
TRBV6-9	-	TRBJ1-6	ASSSLGAPLH